Listed here are 26 T cell receptor beta chains from one sample, sequenced in a study of T cells in Graves' hyperthyroidism and ophthalmopathy. Amplified TCR beta CDR3 regions came from RNA transcripts. In the first-round RT-PCR of the TCR CDR3, the HTBI primer set was used. Using its own MiXCR run on the multiplex PCR reads, TCRdb lists one record per CDR3 protein. The sample has approximately 430,000 distinct CDR3 sequences, approximately 15% seen once. Sample: blood. The receptors stem from a young woman with Graves' hyperthyroidism.

This clonotype was counted many times. This chain uses TRBV12-3 or TRBV12-4 with TRBJ1-1; D ambiguous. This CDR3 region has 13 residues. The V end was cut by 6 bases, the J end by 0 bases, with 8 bases between. Here the CDR3 DNA reads TGTGCCAGCAGACGGAGAGTGAACACTGAAGCTTTCTTT. This sequence encodes CASRRRVNTEAFF.

Ten or more counts support this clonotype. The CDR3 here is CASRPFDRGIGYTF. Here the CDR3 DNA reads TGTGCCAGCAGGCCCTTCGATCGGGGGATCGGCTACACCTTC. The chain is built from TRBV6-1 and TRBJ1-2; perhaps TRBD1 as D (5 bases). V shed 6 bases and J shed 8 bases, with 19 bases lying between them. CDR1 and CDR2 from the germline V gene are MNHNS and SASEGT. CDR3 length: 14 amino acids.

V is TRBV5-1 and J is TRBJ2-5; D unclear. Per germline, CDR1 SGHRS and CDR2 YFSETQ. CDR3 length: 13 residues. Deletions cut 1 base from V and 2 bases from J, with 6 bases between. The CDR3 here is CASSLPGQETQYF. In nucleotides, the CDR3 is TGCGCCAGCAGCTTGCCAGGTCAAGAGACCCAGTACTTC.

This chain uses TRBV5-4 with TRBJ2-7; possible D gene TRBD1, 6 bases. V lost 1 base and J 4 bases, leaving 15 bases between the germline ends. Looked up from germline, CDR1 is SGHNT and CDR2 is YYREEE (reference sequence). This CDR3 contains 15 residues. CDR3 sequence (DNA): TGTGCCAGCAGCTTGTCACAGGGCGCGGTGTACGAGCAGTACTTC. This codes for CASSLSQGAVYEQYF.

This clonotype was observed a handful of times. The gene calls are TRBV5-8 and TRBJ1-5, with 8 positions matching TRBD1. Trimming at V came to 0 bases and at J to 3 bases, leaving 2 bases not matched to a gene. Per the germline V gene, CDR1 is SGHTS and CDR2 is YDEGEE. The CDR3 contains 15 residues. The CDR3 DNA reads TGTGCCAGCAGCTTGGCCAGGGGGCACAATCAGCCCCAGCATTTT. Its translation is CASSLARGHNQPQHF.

V and J are TRBV6-1 and TRBJ1-6; D perhaps matches TRBD1 (6 bases). CDR3 size: 16 residues. V dropped 8 bases and J dropped 7 bases, with 21 bases sitting between them. The germline CDR1 and CDR2 sequences are MNHNS and SASEGT. CDR3 amino acids: CASSKGGRGYNSPLHF. CDR3 in DNA: TGTGCCAGCTCTAAGGGGGGCAGGGGCTACAATTCACCCCTCCACTTT.

This clonotype was found many times. The chain couples TRBV6-2 or TRBV6-3 to TRBJ2-4; TRBD1 is a possible D gene (6 bases). The CDR3 spans 14 residues. Germline values: CDR1 MNHEY, CDR2 SVGEGT. V was pared by 4 bases and J by 6 bases, with 13 bases between. CDR3 sequence: CASSLQGRGNIQYF. The CDR3 bases are TGTGCCAGCAGTTTACAGGGTAGAGGAAACATTCAGTACTTC.

This clonotype has at least ten counts. V usage is TRBV5-1 and J usage is TRBJ2-1, with D possibly being TRBD2 (6 bases). The CDR3 totals 15 residues. From germline, CDR1 is SGHRS and CDR2 YFSETQ. Trimming stripped 4 bases from V and 4 bases from J, with 15 bases between. The CDR3 DNA reads as TGCGCCAGCAGCCCGGCGGGGCAAACTTACAATGAGCAGTTCTTC. This gives the protein CASSPAGQTYNEQFF.

Many counts were recorded for this clonotype. The rearrangement uses TRBV6-1 and TRBJ1-1, with 7 bases lining up with TRBD1. This CDR3 has 13 residues. In germline, CDR1 is MNHNS, CDR2 SASEGT. V shed 6 bases and J 4 bases; nucleotides not matched to a gene: 5. The CDR3 region has the DNA TGTGCCAGCAGAAGACAGGGTGGCACTGAAGCTTTCTTT. Translating it yields CASRRQGGTEAFF.

The rearrangement links TRBV28 to TRBJ1-1, with unresolved D. The CDR3 totals 12 residues. V shed 2 bases and J shed 3 bases, with 4 bases lying between them. Germline-derived CDR1 and CDR2 are MDHEN and SYDVKM. The CDR3 bases are TGTGCCAGCAGTTTACCTCACACTGAAGCTTTCTTT. Its translation is CASSLPHTEAFF.

This clonotype was seen ten or more times. The rearrangement links TRBV20-1 to TRBJ2-1, with D hard to call. CDR1 and CDR2 from the germline V gene are DFQATT and SNEGSKA (reference sequence). V lost 2 bases to trimming and J lost 0 bases, with 11 bases between them. This CDR3 spans 15 amino acids. CDR3 sequence (DNA): TGCAGTGCTAGACCTTGGGGTAGCTCCTACAATGAGCAGTTCTTC. Translating gives CSARPWGSSYNEQFF.

This clonotype was seen only a few times. The chain joins TRBV20-1 to TRBJ2-5; 11 positions agree with TRBD1. Germline V gene lookup returns CDR1 DFQATT and CDR2 SNEGSKA (reference sequence). The V segment lost 4 bases and the J segment 2 bases; nucleotides outside the gene matches: 6. The CDR3 consists of 15 residues. CDR3: CSATPGQGAQETQYF. CDR3 nucleotide sequence: TGCAGTGCTACGCCCGGACAGGGGGCTCAAGAGACCCAGTACTTC.

This clonotype was detected many times. This chain uses TRBV18 with TRBJ2-7; maybe TRBD2 (7 bases). CDR1 and CDR2 (germline): KGHSH, LQKENI. The V and J ends lost 6 bases and 1 base respectively, with 13 bases between them. This CDR3 comprises 14 residues. CDR3 DNA sequence: TGTGCCAGCTCCCTAGCGGACAGTTCCTACGAGCAGTACTTC. Protein product: CASSLADSSYEQYF.

The sample holds many counts of this clonotype. This rearrangement joins TRBV12-3 or TRBV12-4 to TRBJ2-3; 15 positions agree with TRBD2. CDR3 size: 15 residues. V lost 6 bases, J lost 5 bases, and 3 bases stayed unmatched. The CDR3 DNA reads TGTGCCAGCAGACCGGGACTAGCGGGGGGAGATACGCAGTATTTT. This codes for CASRPGLAGGDTQYF.

At least ten counts were recorded for this clonotype. The rearrangement joins TRBV29-1 to TRBJ2-5; unclear D gene. CDR1 is SQVTM and CDR2 is ANQGSEA in the germline V gene. V lost 7 bases and J lost 5, with 8 bases in between. The CDR3 contains 10 residues. Written as DNA, the CDR3 is TGCAGCGCCTACCTGGAGACCCAGTACTTC. The encoded protein is CSAYLETQYF.

This clonotype was detected only a few times. The gene calls are TRBV7-2 and TRBJ2-6; D is tentatively TRBD1 or TRBD2 (5 bases each). CDR3 size: 16 residues. V was pared by 6 bases and J by 2 bases, with 14 bases between. Germline values: CDR1 SGHTA, CDR2 FQGNSA. The CDR3 bases are TGTGCCAGCAGTTTGGGACCCCTGCCTGGGGCCAACGTCCTGACTTTC. Translating gives CASSLGPLPGANVLTF.

This clonotype came up many times. V gene TRBV18 combines with J gene TRBJ2-2, with D tentatively TRBD1 (5 bases). This CDR3 region has 15 residues. Germline assignment: CDR1 KGHSH and CDR2 LQKENI. Trimming removed 3 bases at V and 2 bases at J, with 10 bases between. The CDR3 here is CASSPSQVNTGELFF. The CDR3 DNA reads as TGTGCCAGCTCACCGTCACAGGTCAACACCGGGGAGCTGTTTTTT.

This clonotype has just a few counts. This sequence joins TRBV7-3 and TRBJ2-6; D not certain. Between the trimmed V and J ends, which lost 1 base and 0 bases, there was a span of 7 bases. This CDR3 has 16 amino acids. Germline-derived CDR1 and CDR2 are SGHTA and FQGTGA. This CDR3 reads CASSLNIHSGANVLTF. For the CDR3, the DNA is TGTGCCAGCAGCTTAAACATCCACTCTGGGGCCAACGTCCTGACTTTC.

This clonotype was observed many times. The chain couples TRBV4-1 to TRBJ2-5; no firm D call. Germline CDR1 is MGHRA and CDR2 is YSYEKL. This CDR3 has 15 residues. V lost 5 bases, J lost 5 bases, and 18 bases lay in between. The CDR3 here is CASSSSPRPEETQYF. The CDR3 coding sequence is TGCGCCAGCAGCAGTAGTCCTCGACCGGAGGAGACCCAGTACTTC.

This clonotype was counted at least ten times. The V gene is TRBV2, the J gene TRBJ2-7; TRBD1 aligns across 7 bases. The CDR3 runs 13 residues. Germline V gene sequence: CDR1 SNHLY, CDR2 FYNNEI. The V gene end was trimmed by 8 bases and the J gene end by 7 bases; junction bases not matched to a gene: 11. The CDR3 region is CASAGTAPREQYF. The CDR3 DNA sequence: TGTGCCAGCGCCGGGACAGCCCCTAGAGAGCAGTACTTC.

V is TRBV20-1 and J is TRBJ2-3; D not resolved. The CDR3 covers 13 residues. Germline values: CDR1 DFQATT, CDR2 SNEGSKA (reference sequence). V was shortened by 2 bases and J by 3 bases, with 9 bases between the two germline ends. CDR3 sequence: CSARPRPTDTQYF. The CDR3 DNA sequence: TGCAGTGCTAGACCCCGGCCGACAGATACGCAGTATTTT.

This clonotype was seen a handful of times. The chain links TRBV9 to TRBJ2-5, with D perhaps TRBD1 (5 bases). Germline CDR1 SGDLS, CDR2 YYNGEE. Trimming left V 2 bases short and J 2 bases short, with 16 bases between. The CDR3 totals 16 residues. The CDR3 DNA reads TGTGCCAGCAGCGTTTTTCCCAGGGATCTACAAGAGACCCAGTACTTC. Encoded protein: CASSVFPRDLQETQYF.

The V call is TRBV29-1, the J call TRBJ2-3; 7 nucleotides align to TRBD2. CDR3 length equals 14 residues. The germline gives CDR1 SQVTM, CDR2 ANQGSEA. The CDR3 spells CSAYSSGNTDTQYF. The CDR3 region has the DNA TGCAGTGCCTACTCTAGCGGTAACACAGATACGCAGTATTTT.

This clonotype was observed at least ten times. The chain combines TRBV3-1 with TRBJ2-3, with TRBD2 matching 12 bases. In germline, CDR1 is LGHDT, CDR2 YNNKEL (reference sequence). The CDR3 is 17 residues long. Losses at the gene ends were 3 bases for V and 5 bases for J; bases not matched to a gene: 9. The CDR3 reads CASSQQASGRERDTQYF. DNA for the CDR3: TGTGCCAGCAGCCAGCAGGCTAGCGGGAGGGAAAGAGATACGCAGTATTTT.

This clonotype turned up a few times. The V gene is TRBV4-1, the J gene TRBJ2-5; TRBD2 agrees at 12 bases. Germline values: CDR1 MGHRA, CDR2 YSYEKL. CDR3 length: 16 residues. Unmatched junction bases numbered 3, after V lost 4 bases and J lost 0 bases. The CDR3 DNA reads as TGCGCCAGCAGCCGGACTAGCGGGGAGTACCAAGAGACCCAGTACTTC. It specifies CASSRTSGEYQETQYF.

The rearrangement links TRBV5-1 to TRBJ2-7, with a possible D match to TRBD2 (6 bases). V lost 4 bases to trimming and J lost 4 bases, with 15 bases between them. CDR3 size: 14 residues. CDR1 is SGHRS, CDR2 YFSETQ, per germline. The CDR3: CASSLRRGGYEQYF. The CDR3 DNA reads TGCGCCAGCAGCCTCAGGAGGGGTGGATACGAGCAGTACTTC.